This T cell receptor (beta chain) stems from a study of cytomegalovirus exposure and HLA in healthy donors. Vbeta (60) and Jbeta (13) primers were used in the PCR. The table came from immunoSEQ multiplex PCR; TCRdb's copy has only in-frame clones and leaves some out. Of 35,000 to 55,000 clones listed, approximately 60% are singletons. J lost 3 bases, V lost 2 bases, and 22 bases had no gene match. The length of the CDR3 is 20 residues. Germline CDR1 is SGHRS and CDR2 is YFSETQ. The donors (healthy individuals) were bone marrow donors. Nominal health characterized the donors when sampled, though unrecorded immune exposures were likely.

This TCR derives from a human donor in good health. The sequencing sample was made of PBMCs. The chain uses TRBV5-1 and TRBJ2-7, with TRBD2 matching over 8 bases. The CDR3 bases are TGCGCCAGCAGCTTCTTTCCCCGGGGTAGGAGTGGCGGGGGGCACTACGAGCAGTACTTC. The encoded protein is CASSFFPRGRSGGGHYEQYF.